This TCR beta chain is drawn from a study of cytomegalovirus exposure and HLA in healthy donors. Notes on this clone: What it binds is unknown.

This PCR relied on a set of 60 Vbeta primers and 13 Jbeta primers. Data came from immunoSEQ multiplex PCR; TCRdb stores just in-frame clones and leaves some out. This repertoire includes 90,000 to 100,000 clones. Trimming removed 6 bases at V and 10 bases at J, with 15 bases between. CDR3 size: 12 residues. The V gene's germline CDR1 is KGHSH and CDR2 LQKENI. Whole-study results and caveats: There were several of the most significant clusters that appeared linked to common viral pathogens in a later analysis. Later analysis associated a missense DCLRE1C variant with TCR beta V- and J-gene trimming. HLA-A and HLA-B allele assignments for most subjects were reportedly predicted accurately using TCR beta sequences. Productive status was seen about 87% or about 30% of the time for most TCR beta V segments in an earlier analysis.

This TCR came from a woman aged 25 to 39 in good health and CMV-seronegative. V is TRBV18 and J is TRBJ1-1; D remains unclear. Sequencing was performed on PBMCs. CDR3 protein: CASSPGRESAFF. The CDR3 DNA sequence: TGTGCCAGCTCTCCCGGGCGGGAGTCAGCTTTCTTT.